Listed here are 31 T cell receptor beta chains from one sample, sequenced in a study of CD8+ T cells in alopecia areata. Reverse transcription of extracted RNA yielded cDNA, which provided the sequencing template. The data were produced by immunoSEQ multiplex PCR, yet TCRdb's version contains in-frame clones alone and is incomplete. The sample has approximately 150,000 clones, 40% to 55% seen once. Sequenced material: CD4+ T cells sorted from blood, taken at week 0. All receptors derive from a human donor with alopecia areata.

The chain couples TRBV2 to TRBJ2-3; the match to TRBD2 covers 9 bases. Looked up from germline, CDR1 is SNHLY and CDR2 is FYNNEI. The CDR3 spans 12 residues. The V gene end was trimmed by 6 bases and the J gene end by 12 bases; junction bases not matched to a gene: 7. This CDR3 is CASRGSGSEQYF. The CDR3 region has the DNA TGTGCCAGCAGGGGTAGCGGGAGCGAACAGTATTTT.

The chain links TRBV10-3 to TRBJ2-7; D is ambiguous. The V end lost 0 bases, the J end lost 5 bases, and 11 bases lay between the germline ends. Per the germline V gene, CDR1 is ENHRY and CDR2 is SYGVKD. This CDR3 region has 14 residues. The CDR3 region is CAISESSKSHEQYF. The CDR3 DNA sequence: TGTGCCATCAGTGAGTCATCGAAGAGTCACGAGCAGTACTTC.

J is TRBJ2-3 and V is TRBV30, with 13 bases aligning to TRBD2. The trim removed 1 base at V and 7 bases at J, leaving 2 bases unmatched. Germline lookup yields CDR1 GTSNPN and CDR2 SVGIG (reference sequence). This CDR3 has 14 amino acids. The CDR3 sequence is CAWSGLAGGNTQYF. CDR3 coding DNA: TGTGCCTGGAGTGGACTAGCGGGAGGAAATACGCAGTATTTT.

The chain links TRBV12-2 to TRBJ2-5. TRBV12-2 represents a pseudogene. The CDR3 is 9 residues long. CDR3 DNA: TGTCCCACGAAAGAGACCCAGTACTTC. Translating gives CPTKETQYF.

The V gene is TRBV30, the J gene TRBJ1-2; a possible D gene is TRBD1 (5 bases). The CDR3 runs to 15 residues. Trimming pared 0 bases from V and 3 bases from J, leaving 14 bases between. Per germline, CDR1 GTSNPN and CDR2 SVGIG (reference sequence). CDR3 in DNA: TGTGCCTGGAGTGTTAGGGGCCTCCTGGACTATGGCTACACCTTC. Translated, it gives CAWSVRGLLDYGYTF.

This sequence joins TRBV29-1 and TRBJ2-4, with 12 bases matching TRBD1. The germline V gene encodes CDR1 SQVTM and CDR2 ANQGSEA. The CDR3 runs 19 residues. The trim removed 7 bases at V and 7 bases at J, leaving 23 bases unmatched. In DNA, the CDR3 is TGCAGCGCCTTACCCGACCCCGGGACAGGGGGCGCAGGGAGGAACATTCAGTACTTC. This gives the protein CSALPDPGTGGAGRNIQYF.

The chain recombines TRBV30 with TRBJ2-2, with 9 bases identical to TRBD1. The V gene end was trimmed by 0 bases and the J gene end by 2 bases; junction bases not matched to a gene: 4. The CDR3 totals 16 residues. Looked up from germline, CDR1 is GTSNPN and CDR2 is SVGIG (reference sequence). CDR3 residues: CAWSVRGQGNTGELFF. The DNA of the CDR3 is TGTGCCTGGAGTGTACGGGGACAGGGTAACACCGGGGAGCTGTTTTTT. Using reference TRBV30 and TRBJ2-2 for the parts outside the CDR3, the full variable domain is SQTIHQWPATLVQPVGSPLSLECTVEGTSNPNLYWYRQAAGRGLQLLFYSVGIGQISSEVPQNLSASRPQDRQFILSSKKLLLSDSGFYLCAWSVRGQGNTGELFFGEGSRLTVL.

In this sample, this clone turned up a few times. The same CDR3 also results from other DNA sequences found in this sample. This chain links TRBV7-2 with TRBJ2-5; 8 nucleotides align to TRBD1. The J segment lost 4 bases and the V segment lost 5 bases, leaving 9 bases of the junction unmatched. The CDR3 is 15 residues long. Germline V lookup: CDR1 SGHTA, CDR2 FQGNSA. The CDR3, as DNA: TGTGCCAGCAGCCCGAGGACAGGGACGGTAGAGACCCAGTACTTC. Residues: CASSPRTGTVETQYF.

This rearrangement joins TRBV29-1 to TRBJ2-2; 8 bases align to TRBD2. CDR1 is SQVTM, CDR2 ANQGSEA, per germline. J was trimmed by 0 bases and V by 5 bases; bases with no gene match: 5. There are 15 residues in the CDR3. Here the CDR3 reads CSVLTSGANTGELFF. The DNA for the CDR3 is TGCAGCGTTCTCACTAGCGGCGCGAACACCGGGGAGCTGTTTTTT.

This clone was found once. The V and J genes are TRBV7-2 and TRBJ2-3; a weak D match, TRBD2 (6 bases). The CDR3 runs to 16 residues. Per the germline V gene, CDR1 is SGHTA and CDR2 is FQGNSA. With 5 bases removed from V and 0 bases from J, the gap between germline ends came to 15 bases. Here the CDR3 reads CASSRDRAGSTDTQYF. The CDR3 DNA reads TGTGCCAGCAGCCGCGACCGGGCGGGAAGCACAGATACGCAGTATTTT.

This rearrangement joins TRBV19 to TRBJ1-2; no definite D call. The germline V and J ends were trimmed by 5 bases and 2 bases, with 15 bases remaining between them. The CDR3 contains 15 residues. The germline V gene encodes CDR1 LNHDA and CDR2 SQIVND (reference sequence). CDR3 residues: CASSPTITVNYGYTF. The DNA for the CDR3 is TGTGCCAGTAGTCCGACTATCACAGTGAACTATGGCTACACCTTC. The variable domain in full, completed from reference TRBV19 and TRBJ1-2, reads DGGITQSPKYLFRKEGQNVTLSCEQNLNHDAMYWYRQDPGQGLRLIYYSQIVNDFQKGDIAEGYSVSREKKESFPLTVTSAQKNPTAFYLCASSPTITVNYGYTFGSGTRLTVV.

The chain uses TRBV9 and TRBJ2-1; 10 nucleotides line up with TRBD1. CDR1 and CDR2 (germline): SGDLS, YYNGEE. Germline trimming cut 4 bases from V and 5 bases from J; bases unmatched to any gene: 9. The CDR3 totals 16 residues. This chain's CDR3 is CASSPRTGGHHNEQFF. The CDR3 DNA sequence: TGTGCCAGCAGCCCCCGGACAGGGGGTCACCACAATGAGCAGTTCTTC.

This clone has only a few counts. Here the CDR3 DNA reads TGTGCCAGCCTGGGGCAGTTCTTC. Protein product: CASLGQFF. The V and J genes are TRBV21-1 and TRBJ2-1. TRBV21-1 is designated a pseudogene. The CDR3 is made up of 8 amino acids.

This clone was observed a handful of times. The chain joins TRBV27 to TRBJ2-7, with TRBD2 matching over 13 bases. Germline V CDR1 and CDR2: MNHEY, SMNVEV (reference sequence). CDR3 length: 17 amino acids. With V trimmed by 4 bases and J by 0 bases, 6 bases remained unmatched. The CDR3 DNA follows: TGTGCCAGCAGTTCCTTCGGACTAGCGGGAGCCTCCTACGAGCAGTACTTC. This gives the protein CASSSFGLAGASYEQYF.

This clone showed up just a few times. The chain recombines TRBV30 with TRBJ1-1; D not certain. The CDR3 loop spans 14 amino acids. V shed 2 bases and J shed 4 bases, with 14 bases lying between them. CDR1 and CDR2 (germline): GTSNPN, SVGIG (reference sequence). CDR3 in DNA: TGTGCCTGGAGTAGACCGAGTTCGATCACTGAAGCTTTCTTT. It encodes CAWSRPSSITEAFF.

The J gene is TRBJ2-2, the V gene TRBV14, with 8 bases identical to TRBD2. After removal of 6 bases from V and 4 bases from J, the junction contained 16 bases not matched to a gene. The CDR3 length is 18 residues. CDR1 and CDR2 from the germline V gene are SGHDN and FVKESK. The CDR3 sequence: CASSKKAFGTRGTGELFF. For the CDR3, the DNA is TGTGCCAGCAGTAAAAAGGCGTTCGGGACTAGAGGCACCGGGGAGCTGTTTTTT. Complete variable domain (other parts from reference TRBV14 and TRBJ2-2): EAGVTQFPSHSVIEKGQTVTLRCDPISGHDNLYWYRRVMGKEIKFLLHFVKESKQDESGMPNNRFLAERTGGTYSTLKVQPAELEDSGVYFCASSKKAFGTRGTGELFFGEGSRLTVL.

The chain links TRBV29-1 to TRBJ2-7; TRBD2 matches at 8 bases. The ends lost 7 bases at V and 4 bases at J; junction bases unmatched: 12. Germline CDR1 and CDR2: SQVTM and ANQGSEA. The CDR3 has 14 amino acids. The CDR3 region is CSARRGGRNYEQYF. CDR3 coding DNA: TGCAGCGCGAGGCGGGGCGGGAGGAATTACGAGCAGTACTTC.

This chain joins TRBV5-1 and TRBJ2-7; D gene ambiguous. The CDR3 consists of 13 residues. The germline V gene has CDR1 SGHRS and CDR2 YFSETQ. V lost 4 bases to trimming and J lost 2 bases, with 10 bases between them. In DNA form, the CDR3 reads TGCGCCAGCAGCCCGGACGGTACCTACGAGCAGTACTTC. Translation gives CASSPDGTYEQYF.

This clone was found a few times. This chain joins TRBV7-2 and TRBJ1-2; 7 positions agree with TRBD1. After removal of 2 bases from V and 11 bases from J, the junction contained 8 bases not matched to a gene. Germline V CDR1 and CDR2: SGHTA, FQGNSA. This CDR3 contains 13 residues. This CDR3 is CASSLPGQARYTF. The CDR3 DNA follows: TGTGCCAGCAGCTTACCCGGACAGGCTCGGTACACCTTC.

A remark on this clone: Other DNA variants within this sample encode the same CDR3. As DNA, the CDR3 is TGTGCCAGCAGCTTAGCAGGCCCCTACGAGCAGTACTTC. Its protein product is CASSLAGPYEQYF. V gene TRBV7-8 combines with J gene TRBJ2-7; unclear D gene. Germline V gives CDR1 SGHVS, CDR2 FQNEAQ. The V end lost 0 bases, the J end lost 2 bases, and 5 bases lay between the germline ends. The CDR3 covers 13 residues.

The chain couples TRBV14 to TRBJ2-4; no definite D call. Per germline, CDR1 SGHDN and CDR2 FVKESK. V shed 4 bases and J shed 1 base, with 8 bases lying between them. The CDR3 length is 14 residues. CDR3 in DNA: TGTGCCAGCAGCCTATCGGGTGCCAAAAACATTCAGTACTTC. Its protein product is CASSLSGAKNIQYF. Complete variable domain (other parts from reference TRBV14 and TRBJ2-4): EAGVTQFPSHSVIEKGQTVTLRCDPISGHDNLYWYRRVMGKEIKFLLHFVKESKQDESGMPNNRFLAERTGGTYSTLKVQPAELEDSGVYFCASSLSGAKNIQYFGAGTRLSVL.

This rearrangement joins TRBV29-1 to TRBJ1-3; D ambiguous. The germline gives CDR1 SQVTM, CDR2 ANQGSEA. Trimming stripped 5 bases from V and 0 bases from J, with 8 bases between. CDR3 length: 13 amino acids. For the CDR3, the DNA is TGCAGCGTTCGTACGAACTCTGGAAACACCATATATTTT. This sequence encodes CSVRTNSGNTIYF.

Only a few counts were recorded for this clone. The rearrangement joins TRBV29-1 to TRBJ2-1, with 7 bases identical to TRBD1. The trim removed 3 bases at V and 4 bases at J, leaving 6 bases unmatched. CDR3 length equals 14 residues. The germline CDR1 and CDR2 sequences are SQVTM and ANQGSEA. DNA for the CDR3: TGCAGCGTTGAGAGGGACAGTCAGTACAATGAGCAGTTCTTC. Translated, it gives CSVERDSQYNEQFF.

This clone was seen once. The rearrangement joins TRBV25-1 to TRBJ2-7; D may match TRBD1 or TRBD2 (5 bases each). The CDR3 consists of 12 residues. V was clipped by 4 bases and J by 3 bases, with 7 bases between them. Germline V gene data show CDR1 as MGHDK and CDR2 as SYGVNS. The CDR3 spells CASSGDGYEQYF. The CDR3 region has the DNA TGTGCCAGCAGTGGGGACGGCTACGAGCAGTACTTC.

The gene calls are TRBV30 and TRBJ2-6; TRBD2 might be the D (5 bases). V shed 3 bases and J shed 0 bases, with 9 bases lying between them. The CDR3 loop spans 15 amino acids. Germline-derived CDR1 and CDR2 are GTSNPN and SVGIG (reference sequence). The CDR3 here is CAWRGSFSGANVLTF. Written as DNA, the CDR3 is TGTGCCTGGAGGGGGAGTTTCTCTGGGGCCAACGTCCTGACTTTC.

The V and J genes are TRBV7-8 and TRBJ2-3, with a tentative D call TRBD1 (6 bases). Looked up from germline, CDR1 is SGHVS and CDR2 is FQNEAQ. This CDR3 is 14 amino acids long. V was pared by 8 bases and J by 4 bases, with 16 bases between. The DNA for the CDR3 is TGTGCCAGCTTCAAGGGGGAGTCTCCAGATACGCAGTATTTT. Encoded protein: CASFKGESPDTQYF.

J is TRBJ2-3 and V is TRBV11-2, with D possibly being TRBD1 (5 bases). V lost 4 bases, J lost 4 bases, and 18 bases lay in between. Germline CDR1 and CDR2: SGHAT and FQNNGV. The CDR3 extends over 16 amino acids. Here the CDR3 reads CASSSLGARSPDTQYF. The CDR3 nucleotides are TGTGCCAGCAGCTCCCTAGGGGCGCGGTCCCCAGATACGCAGTATTTT.

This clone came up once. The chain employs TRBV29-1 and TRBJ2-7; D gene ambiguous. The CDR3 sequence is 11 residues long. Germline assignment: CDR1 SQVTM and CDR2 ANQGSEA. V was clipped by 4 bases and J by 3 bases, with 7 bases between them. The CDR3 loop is CSVGHNYEQYF. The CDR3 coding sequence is TGCAGCGTTGGACACAACTACGAGCAGTACTTC.

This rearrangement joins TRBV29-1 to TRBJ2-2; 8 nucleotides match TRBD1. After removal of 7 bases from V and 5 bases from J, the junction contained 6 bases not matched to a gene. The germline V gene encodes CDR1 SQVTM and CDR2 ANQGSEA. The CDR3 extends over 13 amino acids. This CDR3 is CSARTGSTGELFF. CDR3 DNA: TGCAGCGCCCGGACAGGGTCAACCGGGGAGCTGTTTTTT.

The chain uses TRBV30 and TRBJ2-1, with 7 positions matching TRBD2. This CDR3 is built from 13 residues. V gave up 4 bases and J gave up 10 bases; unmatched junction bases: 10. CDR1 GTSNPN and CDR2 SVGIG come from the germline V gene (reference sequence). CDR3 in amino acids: CAWKGGRAGEQFF. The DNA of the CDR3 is TGTGCCTGGAAAGGTGGGAGGGCCGGAGAGCAGTTCTTC.

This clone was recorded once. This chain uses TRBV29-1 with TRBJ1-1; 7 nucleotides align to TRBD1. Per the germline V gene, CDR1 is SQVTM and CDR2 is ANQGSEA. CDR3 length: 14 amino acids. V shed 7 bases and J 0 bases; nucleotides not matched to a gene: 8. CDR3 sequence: CSARQGPMNTEAFF. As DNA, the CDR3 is TGCAGCGCCCGACAGGGACCCATGAACACTGAAGCTTTCTTT. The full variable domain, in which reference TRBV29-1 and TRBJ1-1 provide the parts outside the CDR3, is SAVISQKPSRDICQRGTSLTIQCQVDSQVTMMFWYRQQPGQSLTLIATANQGSEATYESGFVIDKFPISRPNLTFSTLTVSNMSPEDSSIYLCSARQGPMNTEAFFGQGTRLTVV.